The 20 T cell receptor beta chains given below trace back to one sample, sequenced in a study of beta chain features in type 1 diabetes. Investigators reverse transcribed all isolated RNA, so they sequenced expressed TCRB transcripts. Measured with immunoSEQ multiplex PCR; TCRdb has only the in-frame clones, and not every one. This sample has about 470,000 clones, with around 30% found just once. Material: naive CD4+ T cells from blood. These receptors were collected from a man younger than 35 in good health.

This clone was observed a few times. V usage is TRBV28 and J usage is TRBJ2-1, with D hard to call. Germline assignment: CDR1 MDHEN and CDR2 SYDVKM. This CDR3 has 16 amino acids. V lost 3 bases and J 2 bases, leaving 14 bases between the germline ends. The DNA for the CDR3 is TGTGCCAGCAGTTTGCACGGGTCTACCGCCTACAATGAGCAGTTCTTC. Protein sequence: CASSLHGSTAYNEQFF.

This CDR3 is CASSLRQGARAGANVLTF. The CDR3 DNA follows: TGCGCCAGCAGCTTGCGGCAGGGGGCCAGGGCTGGGGCCAACGTCCTGACTTTC. J is TRBJ2-6 and V is TRBV5-1; TRBD1 agrees at 8 bases. Germline V CDR1 and CDR2: SGHRS, YFSETQ. The CDR3 is 18 residues long. V lost 1 base to trimming and J lost 2 bases; unmatched junction nucleotides: 8.

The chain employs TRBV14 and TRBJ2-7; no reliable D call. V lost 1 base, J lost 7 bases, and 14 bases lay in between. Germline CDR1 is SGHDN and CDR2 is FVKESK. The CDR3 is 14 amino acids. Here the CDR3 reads CASSQALGPTEQYF. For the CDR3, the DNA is TGTGCCAGCAGCCAAGCCCTAGGTCCTACAGAGCAGTACTTC.

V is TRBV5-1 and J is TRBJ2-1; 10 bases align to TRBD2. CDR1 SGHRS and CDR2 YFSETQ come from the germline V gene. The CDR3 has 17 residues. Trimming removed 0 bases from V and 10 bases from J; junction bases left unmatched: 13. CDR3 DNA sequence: TGCGCCAGCAGCTTGGCTCCGGGGCTAGCGGGAGTAGGAGAGCAGTTCTTC. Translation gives CASSLAPGLAGVGEQFF. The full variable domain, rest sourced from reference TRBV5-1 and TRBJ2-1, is KAGVTQTPRYLIKTRGQQVTLSCSPISGHRSVSWYQQTPGQGLQFLFEYFSETQRNKGNFPGRFSGRQFSNSRSEMNVSTLELGDSALYLCASSLAPGLAGVGEQFFGPGTRLTVL.

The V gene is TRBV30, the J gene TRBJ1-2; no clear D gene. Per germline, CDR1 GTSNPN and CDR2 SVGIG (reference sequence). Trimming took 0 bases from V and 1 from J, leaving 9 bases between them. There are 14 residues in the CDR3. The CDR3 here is CAWSVRSFNYGYTF. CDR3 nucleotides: TGTGCCTGGAGTGTACGGAGTTTTAACTATGGCTACACCTTC.

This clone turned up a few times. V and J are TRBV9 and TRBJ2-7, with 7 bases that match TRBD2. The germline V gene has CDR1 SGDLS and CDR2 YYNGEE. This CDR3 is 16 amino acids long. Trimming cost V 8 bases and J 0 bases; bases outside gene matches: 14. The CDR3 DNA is TGTGCCAGTGCTGTAAAGGGCGGGAGTAGCTCCTACGAGCAGTACTTC. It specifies CASAVKGGSSSYEQYF.

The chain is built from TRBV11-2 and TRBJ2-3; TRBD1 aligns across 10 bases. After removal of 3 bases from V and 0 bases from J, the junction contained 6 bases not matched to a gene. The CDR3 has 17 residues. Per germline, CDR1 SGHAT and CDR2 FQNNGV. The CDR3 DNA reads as TGTGCCAGCAGCTTGGAGACAGGGGGCCTTAGCACAGATACGCAGTATTTT. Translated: CASSLETGGLSTDTQYF.

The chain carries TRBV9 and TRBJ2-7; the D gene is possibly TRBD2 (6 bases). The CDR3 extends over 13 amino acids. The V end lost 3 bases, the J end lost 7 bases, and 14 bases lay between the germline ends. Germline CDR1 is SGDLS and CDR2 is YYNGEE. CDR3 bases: TGTGCCAGCAGCGGTAGCGGAAGGAATGAGCAGTACTTC. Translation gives CASSGSGRNEQYF.

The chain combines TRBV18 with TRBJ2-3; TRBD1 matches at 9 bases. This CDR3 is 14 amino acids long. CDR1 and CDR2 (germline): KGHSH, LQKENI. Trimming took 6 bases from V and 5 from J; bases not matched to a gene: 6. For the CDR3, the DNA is TGTGCCAGCTCCTCCGGGACAGGGCTAGATACGCAGTATTTT. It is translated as CASSSGTGLDTQYF.

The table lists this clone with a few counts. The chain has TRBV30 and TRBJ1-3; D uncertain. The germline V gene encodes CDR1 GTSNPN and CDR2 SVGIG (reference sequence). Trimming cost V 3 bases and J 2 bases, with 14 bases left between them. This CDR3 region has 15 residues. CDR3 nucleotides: TGTGCCTGGAGGGGATCGACACTCGCTGGAAACACCATATATTTT. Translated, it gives CAWRGSTLAGNTIYF.

The DNA of the CDR3 is TGTGCCAGCAAAGGATGGTCTAGTGAGCAGTTCTTC. It encodes CASKGWSSEQFF. The chain has TRBV7-3 and TRBJ2-1, with D uncertain. V lost 7 bases and J 9 bases, leaving 13 bases between the germline ends. CDR3 length: 12 amino acids. The germline gives CDR1 SGHTA, CDR2 FQGTGA.

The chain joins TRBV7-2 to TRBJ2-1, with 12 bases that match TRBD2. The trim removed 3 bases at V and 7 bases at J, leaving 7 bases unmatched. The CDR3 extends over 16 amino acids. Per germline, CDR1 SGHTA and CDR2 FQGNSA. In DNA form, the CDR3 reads TGTGCCAGCAGCTTGACGCTAGCGGGAGGGCCGAATGAGCAGTTCTTC. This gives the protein CASSLTLAGGPNEQFF.

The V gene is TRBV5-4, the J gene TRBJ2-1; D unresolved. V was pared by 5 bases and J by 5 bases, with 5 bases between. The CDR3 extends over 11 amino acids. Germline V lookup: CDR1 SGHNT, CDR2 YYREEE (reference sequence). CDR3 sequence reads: CASRADNEQFF. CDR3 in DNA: TGTGCCAGCAGGGCCGACAATGAGCAGTTCTTC.

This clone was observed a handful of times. CDR3 sequence reads: CASSQGAQISYEQYF. In DNA form, the CDR3 reads TGCGCCAGCAGCCAAGGGGCCCAAATTTCCTACGAGCAGTACTTC. The rearrangement links TRBV4-1 to TRBJ2-7; D remains ambiguous. The CDR3 has 15 amino acids. CDR1 and CDR2 (germline): MGHRA, YSYEKL. Trimming took off 1 base at V and 1 base at J, with 11 bases between the two ends.

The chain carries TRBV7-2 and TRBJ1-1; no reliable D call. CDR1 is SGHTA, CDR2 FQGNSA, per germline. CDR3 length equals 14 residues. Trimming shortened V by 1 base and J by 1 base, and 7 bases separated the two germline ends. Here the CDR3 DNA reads TGTGCCAGCAGCTTAGTAGTGAAGAACACTGAAGCTTTCTTT. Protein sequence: CASSLVVKNTEAFF. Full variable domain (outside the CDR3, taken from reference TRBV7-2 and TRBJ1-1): GAGVSQSPSNKVTEKGKDVELRCDPISGHTALYWYRQSLGQGLEFLIYFQGNSAPDKSGLPSDRFSAERTGGSVSTLTIQRTQQEDSAVYLCASSLVVKNTEAFFGQGTRLTVV.

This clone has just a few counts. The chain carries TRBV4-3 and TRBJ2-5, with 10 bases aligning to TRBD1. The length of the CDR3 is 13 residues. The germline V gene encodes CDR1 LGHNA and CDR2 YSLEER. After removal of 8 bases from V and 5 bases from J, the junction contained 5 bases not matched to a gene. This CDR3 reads CASSGQGRETQYF. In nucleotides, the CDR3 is TGCGCCAGCTCGGGACAGGGGAGGGAGACCCAGTACTTC.

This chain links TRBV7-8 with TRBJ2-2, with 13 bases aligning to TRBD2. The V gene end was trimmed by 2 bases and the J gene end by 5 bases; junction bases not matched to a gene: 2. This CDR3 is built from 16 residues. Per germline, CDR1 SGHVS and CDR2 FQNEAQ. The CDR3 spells CASSLPGLAGTGELFF. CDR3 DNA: TGTGCCAGCAGCTTACCGGGACTAGCGGGAACCGGGGAGCTGTTTTTT. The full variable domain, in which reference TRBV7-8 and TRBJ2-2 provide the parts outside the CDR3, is GAGVSQSPRYKVAKRGQDVALRCDPISGHVSLFWYQQALGQGPEFLTYFQNEAQLDKSGLPSDRFFAERPEGSVSTLKIQRTQQEDSAVYLCASSLPGLAGTGELFFGEGSRLTVL.

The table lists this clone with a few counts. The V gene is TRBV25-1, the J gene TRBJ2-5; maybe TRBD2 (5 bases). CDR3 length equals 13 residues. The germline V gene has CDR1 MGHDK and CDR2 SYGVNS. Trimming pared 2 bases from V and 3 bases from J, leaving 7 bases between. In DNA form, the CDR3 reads TGTGCCAGCAGTGAACCGGGGAAAGAGACCCAGTACTTC. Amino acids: CASSEPGKETQYF.

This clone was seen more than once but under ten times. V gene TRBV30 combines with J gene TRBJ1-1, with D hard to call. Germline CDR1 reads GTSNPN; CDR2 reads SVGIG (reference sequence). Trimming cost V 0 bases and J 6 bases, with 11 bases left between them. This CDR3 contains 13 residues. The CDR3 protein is CAWSVFRNAEAFF. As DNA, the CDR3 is TGTGCCTGGAGTGTTTTCCGTAACGCTGAAGCTTTCTTT.

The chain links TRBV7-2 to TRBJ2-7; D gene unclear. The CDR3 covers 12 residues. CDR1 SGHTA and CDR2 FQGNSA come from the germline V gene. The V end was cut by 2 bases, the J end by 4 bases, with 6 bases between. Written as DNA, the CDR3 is TGTGCCAGCAGCTTACCTCAGTACGAGCAGTACTTC. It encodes CASSLPQYEQYF.